This is a list of T cell receptor beta chains from one sample in a study of Ad26.COV2.S vaccination and SARS-CoV-2 variants. Clones were sequenced by immunoSEQ multiplex PCR, and TCRdb holds only the in-frame ones, with some missing. The sample includes fewer than 600,000 clones, about 88% seen only once; the top ten take under 2%. The sequencing used peripheral blood, collected in a trial of Ad26.COV2.S vaccine versus placebo. These receptor sequences come from a person between 18 and 65 years old who received the Ad26.COV2.S COVID-19 vaccine or a placebo. CDR3s include the opening cysteine and the closing phenylalanine or tryptophan. Each record gives: CDR3 length, V gene, clone size, J gene, D gene, CDR3 protein, CDR3 DNA. The D gene is left open where the match is weak. A clone size is listed for some rows: how often the clone was seen (once, few, many), or a class if it is expanded.

length: 14
V: TRBV27
size: -
J: TRBJ2-2
D: -
CDR3: CASSVGVLSGELFF
DNA: TGTGCCAGCAGTGTGGGGGTATTATCCGGGGAGCTGTTTTTT

length: 16
V: TRBV7-6
size: -
J: TRBJ2-2
D: TRBD1
CDR3: CASSPPTGKGPGELFF
DNA: TGTGCCAGCAGCCCTCCGACAGGGAAAGGGCCCGGGGAGCTGTTTTTT

length: 13
V: TRBV10-3
size: -
J: TRBJ1-5
D: -
CDR3: CAISEGSNQPQHF
DNA: TGTGCCATCAGTGAAGGGAGCAATCAGCCCCAGCATTTT

length: 15
V: TRBV18
size: -
J: TRBJ2-3
D: TRBD1
CDR3: CASSQQGASTDTQYF
DNA: TGTGCCAGCTCACAACAGGGGGCGAGCACAGATACGCAGTATTTT

length: 13
V: TRBV7-2
size: -
J: TRBJ2-7
D: -
CDR3: CASSLGHWDEQYF
DNA: TGTGCCAGCAGTCTAGGTCACTGGGACGAGCAGTACTTC

length: 13
V: TRBV12-3/TRBV12-4
size: -
J: TRBJ1-1
D: -
CDR3: CASSRGGNTEAFF
DNA: TGTGCCAGCAGTCGCGGGGGGAACACTGAAGCTTTCTTT

length: 14
V: TRBV4-3
size: -
J: TRBJ1-2
D: -
CDR3: CASSRLGTNYGYTF
DNA: TGCGCCAGCAGCCGTCTCGGGACTAACTATGGCTACACCTTC

length: 15
V: TRBV6-2/TRBV6-3
size: once
J: TRBJ1-2
D: TRBD1
CDR3: CASSYPTTGFFGYTF
DNA: TGTGCCAGCAGTTACCCCACGACAGGGTTTTTTGGCTACACCTTC

length: 14
V: TRBV5-1
size: -
J: TRBJ2-7
D: -
CDR3: CASSSLARYYEQYF
DNA: TGCGCCAGCAGCTCGCTAGCTCGATACTACGAGCAGTACTTC

length: 13
V: TRBV14
size: -
J: TRBJ2-7
D: -
CDR3: CASSRGGRYEQYF
DNA: TGTGCCAGCAGCCGAGGGGGGCGCTACGAGCAGTACTTC

length: 12
V: TRBV2
size: -
J: TRBJ1-5
D: TRBD1
CDR3: CAGGQVDQPQHF
DNA: TGTGCCGGTGGACAGGTTGATCAGCCCCAGCATTTT

length: 12
V: TRBV6-2/TRBV6-3
size: -
J: TRBJ2-1
D: -
CDR3: CASSRDRNEQFF
DNA: TGTGCCAGCAGTCGCGACAGGAATGAGCAGTTCTTC

length: 16
V: TRBV4-1
size: -
J: TRBJ1-4
D: -
CDR3: CASSQAGKERDEKLFF
DNA: TGCGCCAGCAGCCAAGCCGGGAAGGAAAGGGATGAAAAACTGTTTTTT

length: 13
V: TRBV3-1/TRBV3-2
size: -
J: TRBJ2-5
D: -
CDR3: CASSLTLQETQYF
DNA: TGTGCCAGCAGCCTGACCCTCCAAGAGACCCAGTACTTC

length: 17
V: TRBV15
size: once
J: TRBJ2-1
D: TRBD2
CDR3: CATSRDKGTSGFLEQFF
DNA: TGTGCCACCAGCAGAGATAAGGGGACTAGCGGTTTCTTAGAGCAGTTCTTC

length: 12
V: TRBV10-3
size: once
J: TRBJ1-2
D: -
CDR3: CAITGESYGYTF
DNA: TGTGCCATCACCGGAGAGAGCTATGGCTACACCTTC

length: 14
V: TRBV6-5
size: -
J: TRBJ2-1
D: -
CDR3: CASTRDLASNEQFF
DNA: TGTGCCAGCACCCGGGACCTAGCCTCCAATGAGCAGTTCTTC

length: 13
V: TRBV15
size: few
J: TRBJ2-5
D: TRBD1
CDR3: CATSIDREETQYF
DNA: TGTGCCACCAGCATCGACAGGGAGGAGACCCAGTACTTC

length: 15
V: TRBV27
size: -
J: TRBJ2-1
D: TRBD2
CDR3: CASRVDRTAGGEQFF
DNA: TGTGCCAGCAGGGTAGACAGAACCGCGGGGGGTGAGCAGTTCTTC

length: 16
V: TRBV7-2
size: -
J: TRBJ1-1
D: -
CDR3: CASSLAGVGVNTEAFF
DNA: TGTGCCAGCAGCTTAGCAGGGGTCGGGGTGAACACTGAAGCTTTCTTT

length: 16
V: TRBV7-3
size: -
J: TRBJ2-1
D: -
CDR3: CASSLGAGGRRDEQFF
DNA: TGTGCCAGCAGCTTAGGGGCTGGGGGAAGGAGGGATGAGCAGTTCTTC

length: 15
V: TRBV11-3
size: -
J: TRBJ2-1
D: -
CDR3: CASSLGIAETNEQFF
DNA: TGTGCCAGCAGCTTAGGAATAGCTGAAACCAATGAGCAGTTCTTC

length: 17
V: TRBV3-1/TRBV3-2
size: -
J: TRBJ2-6
D: TRBD1
CDR3: CASSHLTGESGANVLTF
DNA: TGTGCCAGCAGCCATTTGACAGGGGAGTCTGGGGCCAACGTCCTGACTTTC

length: 15
V: TRBV30
size: -
J: TRBJ1-4
D: -
CDR3: CAWSVARTTNEKLFF
DNA: TGTGCCTGGAGTGTAGCCCGCACAACTAATGAAAAACTGTTTTTT

length: 14
V: TRBV2
size: -
J: TRBJ1-2
D: -
CDR3: CASSDNLLQGGYTF
DNA: TGTGCCAGCAGTGATAACCTGTTACAAGGCGGCTACACCTTC

length: 14
V: TRBV7-9
size: -
J: TRBJ2-5
D: -
CDR3: CASSSTGTQETQYF
DNA: TGTGCCAGCAGTTCTACAGGGACCCAAGAGACCCAGTACTTC

length: 15
V: TRBV7-7
size: -
J: TRBJ2-7
D: -
CDR3: CASSLGGLGISEQYF
DNA: TGTGCTAGCAGCTTAGGGGGGCTAGGGATCTCCGAGCAGTACTTC

length: 13
V: TRBV27
size: -
J: TRBJ1-4
D: -
CDR3: CASSKTVAEKLFF
DNA: TGTGCCAGCAGCAAGACCGTTGCTGAAAAACTGTTTTTT

length: 16
V: TRBV7-9
size: -
J: TRBJ2-1
D: -
CDR3: CASSLTGGRRVNEQFF
DNA: TGTGCCAGCAGCTTAACCGGGGGGCGTCGGGTCAATGAGCAGTTCTTC

length: 13
V: TRBV18
size: -
J: TRBJ1-1
D: -
CDR3: CASSPRTESVAFF
DNA: TGTGCCAGCTCACCCCGGACAGAAAGCGTAGCTTTCTTT

length: 16
V: TRBV5-1
size: -
J: TRBJ2-7
D: TRBD1
CDR3: CASSLAKGQGIYEQYF
DNA: TGCGCCAGCAGCTTGGCCAAGGGACAGGGTATTTACGAGCAGTACTTC

length: 15
V: TRBV28
size: few
J: TRBJ1-5
D: TRBD1
CDR3: CASSSPGTGVQPQHF
DNA: TGTGCCAGCAGTTCCCCCGGGACAGGGGTGCAGCCCCAGCATTTT

length: 14
V: TRBV7-9
size: -
J: TRBJ2-7
D: -
CDR3: CASSPLTGPYEQYF
DNA: TGTGCCAGCAGCCCCTTGACAGGACCCTACGAGCAGTACTTC

length: 13
V: TRBV6-5
size: -
J: TRBJ1-2
D: TRBD1
CDR3: CASRLGGDYGYTF
DNA: TGTGCCAGCAGGCTAGGGGGCGACTATGGCTACACCTTC

length: 16
V: TRBV2
size: -
J: TRBJ2-1
D: -
CDR3: CASSGIGGFSYNEQFF
DNA: TGTGCCAGCAGTGGTATTGGGGGTTTTTCCTACAATGAGCAGTTCTTC

length: 16
V: TRBV7-2
size: -
J: TRBJ2-3
D: -
CDR3: CASSLVGGGSTDTQYF
DNA: TGTGCCAGCAGCTTAGTAGGCGGGGGCTCCACAGATACGCAGTATTTT

length: 15
V: TRBV3-1/TRBV3-2
size: -
J: TRBJ1-6
D: -
CDR3: CASSRGITWDSPLHF
DNA: TGTGCCAGCAGCCGGGGCATAACATGGGATTCACCCCTCCACTTT

length: 12
V: TRBV29-1
size: -
J: TRBJ1-2
D: -
CDR3: CSVGGLGYGYTF
DNA: TGCAGCGTTGGGGGCCTGGGCTATGGCTACACCTTC

length: 15
V: TRBV9
size: -
J: TRBJ2-1
D: TRBD2
CDR3: CASSVTSGLANEQFF
DNA: TGTGCCAGCAGCGTAACTAGCGGCCTGGCTAATGAGCAGTTCTTC

length: 16
V: TRBV4-1
size: -
J: TRBJ1-2
D: TRBD1
CDR3: CASSPRARQGFYGYTF
DNA: TGCGCCAGCAGCCCCCGTGCCCGACAGGGATTCTATGGCTACACCTTC

length: 17
V: TRBV18
size: once
J: TRBJ1-2
D: -
CDR3: CASSPPLGRSRPDGYTF
DNA: TGTGCCAGCTCACCACCGTTGGGCCGGAGTCGCCCGGATGGCTACACCTTC

length: 13
V: TRBV30
size: -
J: TRBJ2-2
D: TRBD1
CDR3: CAWAGQGSGELFF
DNA: TGTGCCTGGGCGGGACAGGGGTCCGGGGAGCTGTTTTTT

length: 14
V: TRBV6-5
size: -
J: TRBJ1-2
D: TRBD1
CDR3: CASSFHRGQDGYTF
DNA: TGTGCCAGCAGTTTTCACAGGGGGCAGGATGGCTACACCTTC

length: 11
V: TRBV20-1
size: -
J: TRBJ2-7
D: -
CDR3: CSARGTREQYF
DNA: TGCAGTGCAAGGGGGACTCGCGAGCAGTACTTC

length: 15
V: TRBV18
size: once
J: TRBJ2-3
D: -
CDR3: CASSPVRLGTDTQYF
DNA: TGTGCCAGCTCACCCGTAAGGCTCGGCACAGATACGCAGTATTTT